Each of the 24 T cell receptor beta chains below was sequenced from the same sample in a study of T cell repertoires in cytomegalovirus infection. TCRdb recomputed calls from the reads with MiXCR, one row per CDR3 protein. The sample lists some 310,000 distinct CDR3 sequences, 20% to 25% occurring once. No antigens are known for them. The sequencing used cultured PBMCs, collected from culture after CMV antigen stimulation. These receptors all stem from a human donor in good health (CMV status not recorded). Some clones in this sample may be carry-over from other donors' samples.

On this clonotype: A read error may account for a junction end that differs from germline. The chain uses TRBV27 and TRBJ1-2, with D possibly TRBD1 on 6 matching bases. The CDR3 spans 13 residues. The germline V gene encodes CDR1 MNHEY and CDR2 SMNVEV (reference sequence). CDR3 nucleotides: TGTGCCAGCAGCCCCGGACAGTTTGGCGGCTACGCCTTC. It codes for CASSPGQFGGYAF.

There are a few counts of this clonotype. CDR3 sequence reads: CASSQDPYGEAFF. CDR3 coding DNA: TGCGCCAGCAGCCAAGATCCATATGGTGAAGCTTTCTTT. The gene calls are TRBV4-1 and TRBJ1-1; D is uncertain. The germline V and J ends were trimmed by 0 bases and 7 bases, with 9 bases remaining between them. The CDR3 is 13 residues long. Germline CDR1 and CDR2: MGHRA and YSYEKL.

This sequence joins TRBV20-1 and TRBJ2-5; a possible D gene is TRBD1 (6 bases). Germline V gives CDR1 DFQATT, CDR2 SNEGSKA (reference sequence). The length of the CDR3 is 14 residues. With 6 bases removed from V and 1 base from J, the gap between germline ends came to 15 bases. CDR3 in DNA: TGCAGTGCCCAGAGGGGACAACTCCAAGAGACCCAGTACTTC. It translates to CSAQRGQLQETQYF.

This clonotype has at least ten counts. The gene calls are TRBV5-6 and TRBJ2-1, with 13 positions matching TRBD2. J was trimmed by 6 bases and V by 4 bases; bases with no gene match: 4. CDR3 size: 15 residues. Germline V gene lookup returns CDR1 SGHDT and CDR2 YYEEEE. This CDR3 reads CASSPGLAGTNEQFF. The CDR3 region has the DNA TGTGCCAGCAGCCCGGGACTAGCGGGGACCAATGAGCAGTTCTTC.

This chain uses TRBV12-3 or TRBV12-4 with TRBJ2-4, with TRBD1 matching over 8 bases. J was trimmed by 0 bases and V by 7 bases; bases with no gene match: 5. CDR3 size: 15 residues. DNA of the CDR3: TGTGCCAGCAACCAGGGGGCCCTAGCCAAAAACATTCAGTACTTC. Protein sequence: CASNQGALAKNIQYF.

This clonotype came up a few times. This chain joins TRBV19 and TRBJ2-5, with D possibly TRBD1 on 6 matching bases. Germline CDR1 reads LNHDA; CDR2 reads SQIVND (reference sequence). The CDR3 is 14 amino acids. V was trimmed by 5 bases and J by 4 bases, leaving 14 bases between them. CDR3 nucleotide sequence: TGTGCCAGTAGTGTCACAGGGAAGCGAGAGACCCAGTACTTC. Amino acids: CASSVTGKRETQYF.

The CDR3 nucleotides are TGTGCCAGCAGTCGTCAGAAGGGCTGGTTCGGGGGCTACACCTTC. Its translation: CASSRQKGWFGGYTF. V and J are TRBV6-8 and TRBJ1-2; no definite D call. This CDR3 region has 15 residues. Germline CDR1 and CDR2: MNHGY and SAAAGT. Between the trimmed V and J ends, which lost 5 bases and 8 bases, there was a span of 21 bases.

V is TRBV14 and J is TRBJ1-3; no reliable D call. Between the trimmed V and J ends, which lost 0 bases and 7 bases, there was a span of 7 bases. Germline lookup yields CDR1 SGHDN and CDR2 FVKESK. The CDR3 has 13 residues. The CDR3 loop is CASSQERTNTIYF. CDR3 sequence (DNA): TGTGCCAGCAGCCAAGAGCGGACTAACACCATATATTTT.

Only one count was recorded for this clonotype. The DNA of the CDR3 is TGTGCCAGCAGTGCGACTAGCGGGAGTAATGAGCAGTTCTTC. Translating it yields CASSATSGSNEQFF. The chain is built from TRBV6-2 or TRBV6-3 and TRBJ2-1; 12 bases align to TRBD2. V was pared by 5 bases and J by 7 bases, with 3 bases of the junction left unmatched. This CDR3 spans 14 amino acids. Germline-derived CDR1 and CDR2 are MNHEY and SVGEGT.

The V call is TRBV30, the J call TRBJ1-3; D unresolved. Trimming took off 1 base at V and 3 bases at J, with 1 base between the two ends. Germline lookup yields CDR1 GTSNPN and CDR2 SVGIG (reference sequence). CDR3 length equals 11 residues. CDR3 residues: CAWSGGNTIYF. In nucleotides, the CDR3 is TGTGCCTGGAGTGGTGGAAACACCATATATTTT.

This clonotype was detected a few times. The CDR3, as DNA: TGTGCCAGCAGTTGGGTGGAGACAGGTGTAAACACTGAAGCTTTCTTT. Amino acids: CASSWVETGVNTEAFF. The chain is built from TRBV6-6 and TRBJ1-1; tentatively, D is TRBD1 (6 bases). V shed 4 bases and J shed 2 bases, with 17 bases lying between them. In germline, CDR1 is MNHNY, CDR2 SVGAGI (reference sequence). CDR3 length: 16 amino acids.

The table lists this clonotype with many counts. V usage is TRBV7-2 and J usage is TRBJ1-2, with D perhaps matching TRBD1 (6 bases). V lost 0 bases, J lost 8 bases, and 25 bases lay in between. The CDR3 has 18 amino acids. Germline assignment: CDR1 SGHTA and CDR2 FQGNSA. CDR3 nucleotides: TGTGCCAGCAGCTTAGCGATAGGGGGGGCCCCCTCCTCGGGAGGCTACACCTTC. Protein sequence: CASSLAIGGAPSSGGYTF.

This clonotype was observed a handful of times. The V call is TRBV7-2, the J call TRBJ1-5; 9 bases match TRBD1. CDR3 length equals 15 residues. Germline V gene lookup returns CDR1 SGHTA and CDR2 FQGNSA. Losses at the gene ends were 3 bases for V and 6 bases for J; bases not matched to a gene: 6. The CDR3 loop reads CASSFTGGIGQPQHF. Here the CDR3 DNA reads TGTGCCAGCAGCTTTACAGGGGGCATTGGTCAGCCCCAGCATTTT.

This clonotype was seen a handful of times. CDR3 loop: CASSLSGSRSYEQYF. In nucleotides, the CDR3 is TGCGCCAGCAGCCTTAGCGGGAGTAGGTCCTACGAGCAGTACTTC. This chain links TRBV5-1 with TRBJ2-7, with 9 bases aligning to TRBD2. V dropped 4 bases and J dropped 1; count of bases not matched to a gene: 6. Germline CDR1 SGHRS, CDR2 YFSETQ. This CDR3 contains 15 residues.

This clonotype was detected once. This may arise from a read error, as a much more abundant clone is one base away. The chain joins TRBV4-2 to TRBJ1-1; unclear D gene. CDR1 is LGHNA and CDR2 is YNFKEQ in the germline V gene. Trimming removed 0 bases from V and 12 bases from J, with 11 bases in between. CDR3 length equals 12 residues. For the CDR3, the DNA is TGTGCCAGCAGCCAAGATTCGGACGGGACTTTCTTT. Translating it yields CASSQDSDGTFF.

There are many counts of this clonotype. This chain uses TRBV7-9 with TRBJ1-3; D gene uncertain. Trimming took off 2 bases at V and 1 base at J, with 3 bases between the two ends. The germline gives CDR1 SEHNR, CDR2 FQNEAQ (reference sequence). The CDR3 consists of 13 residues. The CDR3 DNA sequence: TGTGCCAGCAGCTTAACATCTGGAAACACCATATATTTT. Encoded protein: CASSLTSGNTIYF.

This clonotype was observed a single time. The chain combines TRBV7-9 with TRBJ2-1; D not certain. CDR3 size: 12 residues. Germline-derived CDR1 and CDR2 are SEHNR and FQNEAQ (reference sequence). The ends were cut back, 5 bases at V and 7 bases at J, with 9 bases in the middle. In nucleotides, the CDR3 is TGTGCCAGCAGCCTCGGTTTTAATGAGCAGTTCTTC. Translating it yields CASSLGFNEQFF.

The gene calls are TRBV7-9 and TRBJ2-1, with TRBD1 matching 7 bases. V was pared by 3 bases and J by 0 bases, with 8 bases of the junction left unmatched. This CDR3 is built from 17 residues. In germline, CDR1 is SEHNR, CDR2 FQNEAQ (reference sequence). CDR3: CASSLDRSLSSYNEQFF. The CDR3 DNA is TGTGCCAGCAGCTTGGACAGGTCCTTGAGCTCCTACAATGAGCAGTTCTTC.

There are many counts of this clonotype. This chain connects TRBV20-1 to TRBJ2-7; D assignment may be TRBD1 or TRBD2 (6 bases each). There are 14 residues in the CDR3. CDR1 is DFQATT and CDR2 is SNEGSKA in the germline V gene (reference sequence). Trimming pared 2 bases from V and 2 bases from J, leaving 13 bases between. CDR3 nucleotides: TGCAGTGCTAGAAAGGGGGAGGATCCCTACGAGCAGTACGTC. Translated, it gives CSARKGEDPYEQYV.

The chain has TRBV14 and TRBJ2-7; maybe TRBD2 (5 bases). The germline CDR1 and CDR2 sequences are SGHDN and FVKESK. V was shortened by 0 bases and J by 6 bases, with 9 bases between the two germline ends. The CDR3 has 13 amino acids. This CDR3 is CASSQERDGEQYV. As DNA, the CDR3 is TGTGCCAGCAGCCAAGAACGGGATGGCGAGCAGTACGTC.

This clonotype has at least ten counts. The chain is built from TRBV12-3 or TRBV12-4 and TRBJ1-1; TRBD1 matches at 8 bases. This CDR3 is built from 14 residues. V shed 6 bases and J 1 base; nucleotides not matched to a gene: 4. The CDR3 reads CASSPGQGNTEAFF. For the CDR3, the DNA is TGTGCCAGCAGCCCTGGACAGGGGAACACTGAAGCTTTCTTT.

This chain connects TRBV18 to TRBJ2-7, with 8 nucleotides matching TRBD1. This CDR3 contains 14 residues. The junction had 7 bases not matched to a gene; V was cut back by 3 bases and J by 6 bases. The V gene's germline CDR1 is KGHSH and CDR2 LQKENI. The CDR3 sequence: CASSPDRAGAEQYF. As DNA, the CDR3 is TGTGCCAGCTCACCGGACAGGGCGGGTGCCGAGCAGTACTTC.

The chain combines TRBV4-3 with TRBJ2-5, with 9 bases lining up with TRBD2. Germline assignment: CDR1 LGHNA and CDR2 YSLEER. V shed 3 bases and J 2 bases; nucleotides not matched to a gene: 19. The CDR3 is 20 residues long. The DNA for the CDR3 is TGCGCCAGCAGCCATTCCTACGGCAGGGGAATAGCGGGAGTACAAGAGACCCAGTACTTC. As protein: CASSHSYGRGIAGVQETQYF.

By frequency in the sample, this clonotype is medium-sized (0.01 to 0.1%). This chain uses TRBV6-5 with TRBJ1-6, with TRBD1 matching 8 bases. The CDR3 contains 14 residues. Trimming cost V 1 base and J 10 bases; bases outside gene matches: 3. The germline gives CDR1 MNHEY, CDR2 SVGAGI. The CDR3 loop reads CASSYLDRESPLHF. CDR3 nucleotides: TGTGCCAGCAGTTACTTGGACAGGGAATCACCCCTCCACTTT.